What follows are 5 T cell receptor beta chains derived from one specimen sequenced in a study of T cells after yellow fever vaccination. TCRdb fed the 5' RACE reads into MiXCR, producing one record per CDR3 protein. This table has around 250,000 distinct CDR3 sequences, around 5.3% appearing once. Sequenced here: CD4+ T cells sorted from PBMCs, sampled on the day of the yellow fever booster vaccination. The receptors come from a man aged 18-30 years who received the YFV17D yellow fever vaccine.

This clonotype turned up a few times. The chain has TRBV25-1 and TRBJ2-7; the match to TRBD1 covers 11 bases. This CDR3 contains 16 residues. CDR1 and CDR2 from the germline V gene are MGHDK and SYGVNS. The V gene end was trimmed by 1 base and the J gene end by 1 base; junction bases not matched to a gene: 3. CDR3 nucleotides: TGTGCCAGCAGTGAATGGGGACAGGGGGATTCCTACGAGCAGTACTTC. Protein: CASSEWGQGDSYEQYF.

This clonotype showed up just a few times. The chain recombines TRBV6-6 with TRBJ2-3, with 8 nucleotides matching TRBD1. CDR3 length: 15 residues. Germline-derived CDR1 and CDR2 are MNHNY and SVGAGI (reference sequence). The trim removed 2 bases at V and 5 bases at J, leaving 6 bases unmatched. The CDR3 sequence: CASSYGQGAEDTQYF. The CDR3 DNA follows: TGTGCCAGCAGTTACGGCCAGGGGGCGGAAGATACGCAGTATTTT.

This chain uses TRBV5-4 with TRBJ2-3, with D possibly TRBD1 on 6 matching bases. This CDR3 has 17 residues. The germline CDR1 and CDR2 sequences are SGHNT and YYREEE (reference sequence). V lost 0 bases, J lost 0 bases, and 14 bases lay in between. CDR3 sequence: CASSLGGPASSTDTQYF. As DNA, the CDR3 is TGTGCCAGCAGCTTGGGGGGGCCGGCTTCCAGCACAGATACGCAGTATTTT.

This clonotype was found many times. The chain has TRBV6-5 and TRBJ2-2; 13 bases align to TRBD2. The CDR3 loop spans 16 amino acids. With V trimmed by 6 bases and J by 5 bases, 6 bases remained unmatched. Germline CDR1 and CDR2: MNHEY and SVGAGI. CDR3 amino acids: CASSRGLAGETGELFF. CDR3 nucleotides: TGTGCCAGCAGCCGTGGACTAGCGGGGGAGACCGGGGAGCTGTTTTTT.

The V call is TRBV7-2, the J call TRBJ2-3, with 9 nucleotides matching TRBD2. The junction had 11 bases not matched to a gene; V was cut back by 5 bases and J by 5 bases. The CDR3 is 16 amino acids. Per the germline V gene, CDR1 is SGHTA and CDR2 is FQGNSA. The CDR3 bases are TGTGCCAGCAGCCGAGGGCCTAGCGGGACGGGAGATACGCAGTATTTT. Protein sequence: CASSRGPSGTGDTQYF.